This TCR beta chain is from a study of T-cell memory formation after mild COVID-19. Study results and caveats: Memory from before infection featured some responding clones, which suggests cross-reactive memory joined. Mostly located in CM and EM were contracting CD4+ clones, with contracting CD8+ clones located in EMRA. Second-wave clones peaking on day 37 lacked confirmed SARS-CoV-2 specificity.

This clonotype was found a few times. The antigen is unknown. TCRalpha and TCRbeta libraries used 5'RACE with constant-segment primers and UMIs. TCRdb fed the 5' RACE reads into MiXCR, producing one record per CDR3 protein. The sample holds roughly 450,000 distinct CDR3 sequences; more than 15% are singletons and the top ten take about 22%. The sequenced material came from PBMCs or a T cell subset sorted from them (not recorded which). This receptor was obtained from a man aged 18 to 29 who had mild COVID-19 (a few samples of this study predate the infection). Cell type and time point are not known.

CDR3 amino acids: CASSLQGPYSNQPQHF. The CDR3 coding sequence is TGTGCCAGTAGTCTACAGGGTCCCTATAGCAATCAGCCCCAGCATTTT. V is TRBV19 and J is TRBJ1-5, with D maybe TRBD1 (6 bases). The V and J ends lost 5 bases and 0 bases respectively, with 14 bases between them. The V gene's germline CDR1 is LNHDA and CDR2 SQIVND (reference sequence). The CDR3 has 16 residues.